These 3 T cell receptor beta chains originate from one sample sequenced in a study of radiotherapy plus CTLA-4 blockade in lung cancer. Sequencing used immunoSEQ multiplex PCR; TCRdb keeps in-frame clones, though not all of them. The data show about 43,000 clones, 60% to 70% seen once. The sequencing here drew on peripheral blood, taken from a patient treated with radiotherapy plus ipilimumab. Every receptor here comes from a human donor with non-small cell lung cancer who had a partial response to radiotherapy plus ipilimumab.

This clone appeared once. This rearrangement joins TRBV29-1 to TRBJ2-5; TRBD2 might be the D (5 bases). The CDR3 runs to 14 residues. Trimming took off 4 bases at V and 2 bases at J, with 14 bases between the two ends. The germline V gene encodes CDR1 SQVTM and CDR2 ANQGSEA. The DNA for the CDR3 is TGCAGCGTTGCTGAGGGCTCCGGGCAAGAGACCCAGTACTTC. Translation: CSVAEGSGQETQYF. Full variable domain (remainder filled in from reference TRBV29-1 and TRBJ2-5): SAVISQKPSRDICQRGTSLTIQCQVDSQVTMMFWYRQQPGQSLTLIATANQGSEATYESGFVIDKFPISRPNLTFSTLTVSNMSPEDSSIYLCSVAEGSGQETQYFGPGTRLLVL.

The chain combines TRBV6-9 with TRBJ2-2, with D perhaps matching TRBD1 (5 bases). V lost 4 bases, J lost 0 bases, and 9 bases lay in between. In germline, CDR1 is MNHGY, CDR2 SVAAGI. The CDR3 spans 15 residues. The CDR3 DNA sequence: TGTGCCAGCAGTTTAGGGGTGGCGAACACCGGGGAGCTGTTTTTT. It yields the protein CASSLGVANTGELFF.

CDR3: CASSLSGQLHYEQYF. The CDR3 DNA is TGTGCCAGCAGCTTAAGTGGACAGCTACACTACGAGCAGTACTTC. The V and J genes are TRBV5-6 and TRBJ2-7; D is perhaps TRBD1 (6 bases). From germline, CDR1 is SGHDT and CDR2 YYEEEE. The V end was cut by 2 bases, the J end by 3 bases, with 15 bases between. The CDR3 is made up of 15 amino acids.